The 2 T cell receptor beta chains given below trace back to one sample, sequenced in a study of identical twins. TCRdb called the 5' RACE reads again in MiXCR, with one record for every CDR3 protein. The sample shows roughly 350,000 distinct CDR3 sequences, roughly 9% of them seen only once. Sequences were obtained from naive T cells sorted from blood. The source of these receptors is a woman aged 45-59 years in good health.

This clonotype was seen ten or more times. This chain joins TRBV10-3 and TRBJ2-1; 8 nucleotides align to TRBD1. Germline CDR1 reads ENHRY; CDR2 reads SYGVKD. The CDR3 is 14 residues long. The V segment lost 8 bases and the J segment 9 bases; nucleotides outside the gene matches: 12. Here the CDR3 DNA reads TGTGCCATCGGCCCGGGACAGGCCTCGGGTGAGCAGTTCTTC. This sequence encodes CAIGPGQASGEQFF.

V and J are TRBV7-9 and TRBJ2-7; 9 positions match TRBD1. The CDR3 covers 11 residues. CDR1 SEHNR and CDR2 FQNEAQ come from the germline V gene (reference sequence). V was clipped by 5 bases and J by 8 bases; unmatched bases: 1. The CDR3: CASSTGGKQYF. CDR3 bases: TGTGCCAGCAGCACAGGGGGCAAGCAGTACTTC.